The 14 T cell receptor beta chains reported below all come from one sample, sequenced in a study of OX40 agonist ivuxolimab in advanced cancers. The assay was immunoSEQ multiplex PCR, and TCRdb's table has in-frame clones only and misses some. In the table there are about 56,000 clones, 70% to 85% of which are singletons. This material consisted of CD4+ or CD8+ T cells sorted from blood, taken in a trial of the OX40 agonist ivuxolimab. Receptor source: an adult with an advanced solid tumor such as melanoma, head and neck, liver or kidney cancer.

On this clone: Germline is not matched at one junction end, which may reflect a read error. The chain carries TRBV5-4 and TRBJ1-4; D perhaps matches TRBD1 (6 bases). CDR1 and CDR2 from the germline V gene are SGHNT and YYREEE (reference sequence). The CDR3 totals 18 residues. For the CDR3, the DNA is TGCGCCAGCAGCAGCCCTCGACTAGGGGGTGCAACTAATGAAAAACTGTTTTTT. Protein product: CASSSPRLGGATNEKLFF.

This chain links TRBV5-1 with TRBJ1-1; no clear D. Trimming shortened V by 5 bases and J by 3 bases, and 8 bases separated the two germline ends. Germline V gene sequence: CDR1 SGHRS, CDR2 YFSETQ. This CDR3 has 12 residues. CDR3 loop: CASRYGDTEAFF. The CDR3 DNA is TGCGCCAGCAGGTACGGGGACACTGAAGCTTTCTTT.

This chain links TRBV4-2 with TRBJ2-2; 15 bases are shared with TRBD2. Germline V gene data show CDR1 as LGHNA and CDR2 as YNFKEQ. V lost 5 bases, J lost 6 bases, and 7 bases stayed unmatched. The CDR3 consists of 17 residues. CDR3 amino acids: CASSSGTSGRRAGELFF. The CDR3 DNA reads as TGTGCCAGCAGCTCCGGGACTAGCGGGAGGAGGGCCGGGGAGCTGTTTTTT.

The V call is TRBV5-1, the J call TRBJ2-1; D is possibly TRBD2 (5 bases). This CDR3 is 12 amino acids long. Trimming removed 6 bases from V and 5 bases from J, with 9 bases in between. CDR1 SGHRS and CDR2 YFSETQ come from the germline V gene. The CDR3 bases are TGCGCCAGCACGGACTTAAACAATGAGCAGTTCTTC. Encoded protein: CASTDLNNEQFF.

This clone appeared a single time. This chain uses TRBV25-1 with TRBJ2-3; TRBD1 might be the D (6 bases). The CDR3 is made up of 13 amino acids. CDR1 and CDR2 (germline): MGHDK, SYGVNS. V was clipped by 8 bases and J by 2 bases, with 11 bases between them. The CDR3, as DNA: TGTGCCAGCTCCGGGACATACACAGATACGCAGTATTTT. Its protein is CASSGTYTDTQYF.

This sequence joins TRBV28 and TRBJ1-2; D is unclear. CDR1 is MDHEN, CDR2 SYDVKM, per germline. CDR3 length: 13 amino acids. V lost 3 bases and J lost 5, with 10 bases in between. Here the CDR3 reads CASSFLVPYGYTF. The DNA of the CDR3 is TGTGCCAGCAGTTTCTTGGTCCCATATGGCTACACCTTC.

This clone has just a few counts. The rearrangement uses TRBV25-1 and TRBJ1-1, with a tentative D call TRBD1 (5 bases). The CDR3 contains 14 residues. In germline, CDR1 is MGHDK, CDR2 SYGVNS. Trimming took 2 bases from V and 4 from J, leaving 11 bases between them. DNA of the CDR3: TGTGCCAGCAGTGAAGGGGGTGGACTCACTGAAGCTTTCTTT. Its protein product is CASSEGGGLTEAFF.

Points on this clone: At one end, the junction sequence differs from germline, possibly due to a read error. The rearrangement links TRBV11-2 to TRBJ1-1, with no clear D. Germline values: CDR1 SGHAT, CDR2 FQNNGV. The CDR3 is 13 amino acids. CDR3 sequence: CASSSRMNAEAFF. CDR3 DNA: TGTGCCAGCAGCTCCCGAATGAACGCTGAAGCTTTCTTT.

The chain has TRBV12-5 and TRBJ1-2, with TRBD1 identical over 8 bases. The CDR3 covers 16 residues. The ends lost 0 bases at V and 2 bases at J; junction bases unmatched: 5. Per the germline V gene, CDR1 is LGHNT and CDR2 is FRNRAP. CDR3 in amino acids: CASGLVRDRTNYGYTF. In DNA, the CDR3 is TGTGCTAGTGGTTTGGTACGGGACAGGACCAACTATGGCTACACCTTC.

This sequence joins TRBV11-2 and TRBJ1-3; a weak D match, TRBD1 (5 bases). This CDR3 spans 14 amino acids. The germline gives CDR1 SGHAT, CDR2 FQNNGV. The V gene lost 2 bases and the J gene lost 6 bases, with 11 bases spanning the gap. Written as DNA, the CDR3 is TGTGCCAGCAGCTTACACAGGTCGGAAAACACCATATATTTT. Amino acid sequence: CASSLHRSENTIYF.

This clone occurred once. CDR3 coding DNA: TGTGCCAGCAGCTTCCGTGGACAGGGTGACTTCACAGATACGCAGTATTTT. This encodes CASSFRGQGDFTDTQYF. The genes are TRBV7-2 and TRBJ2-3; 8 bases line up with TRBD1. The CDR3 is 17 residues long. Germline assignment: CDR1 SGHTA and CDR2 FQGNSA. With 3 bases clipped from V and 2 bases from J, the junction kept 10 bases outside the gene matches. The full variable domain, completed using reference TRBV7-2 and TRBJ2-3, is GAGVSQSPSNKVTEKGKDVELRCDPISGHTALYWYRQSLGQGLEFLIYFQGNSAPDKSGLPSDRFSAERTGGSVSTLTIQRTQQEDSAVYLCASSFRGQGDFTDTQYFGPGTRLTVL.

The chain recombines TRBV7-2 with TRBJ1-5; D may be TRBD1 (6 bases). V shed 5 bases and J shed 5 bases, with 10 bases lying between them. Looked up from germline, CDR1 is SGHTA and CDR2 is FQGNSA. This CDR3 is built from 13 residues. The CDR3 sequence is CASSTRQDQPQHF. In DNA, the CDR3 is TGTGCCAGCAGCACTCGACAGGATCAGCCCCAGCATTTT.

This sequence joins TRBV11-2 and TRBJ1-3; 10 bases line up with TRBD1. The CDR3 totals 17 residues. The germline CDR1 and CDR2 sequences are SGHAT and FQNNGV. V lost 5 bases to trimming and J lost 4 bases; unmatched junction nucleotides: 11. CDR3 in amino acids: CASSTRQGARFGNTIYF. The CDR3 coding sequence is TGTGCCAGCAGCACGCGACAGGGGGCCCGTTTCGGAAACACCATATATTTT.

This clone was observed once. The rearrangement uses TRBV25-1 and TRBJ2-4; perhaps TRBD2 as D (6 bases). From germline, CDR1 is MGHDK and CDR2 SYGVNS. The CDR3 is made up of 18 amino acids. Trimming took off 3 bases at V and 0 bases at J, with 18 bases between the two ends. CDR3 bases: TGTGCCAGCAGTGAGGGCAGGGCGGGGAATTTAGCCAAAAACATTCAGTACTTC. Translation gives CASSEGRAGNLAKNIQYF.